These 10 T cell receptor beta chains were sequenced from one sample in a study of beta chain features in type 1 diabetes. The entirety of the isolated RNA underwent reverse transcription, so expressed TCRB transcripts were sequenced. Some clones are missing from TCRdb's copy, which holds only in-frame ones; the method was immunoSEQ multiplex PCR. Here the sample spans about 930,000 clones, under 20% being singletons. Sequences were obtained from naive CD4+ T cells from blood. The source is a woman under 30 in good health.

The chain employs TRBV9 and TRBJ1-6, with 10 bases fitting TRBD1. Germline CDR1 and CDR2: SGDLS and YYNGEE. Trimming took 4 bases from V and 8 from J; bases not matched to a gene: 3. The CDR3 runs 14 residues. Written as DNA, the CDR3 is TGTGCCAGCAGCCCGACAGGGGGCGATTCACCCCTCCACTTT. It codes for CASSPTGGDSPLHF.

This clone was counted between two and nine times. The chain recombines TRBV7-2 with TRBJ2-5, with TRBD2 identical over 8 bases. Germline V gives CDR1 SGHTA, CDR2 FQGNSA. The CDR3 contains 14 residues. V was clipped by 4 bases and J by 2 bases; unmatched bases: 3. The CDR3 bases are TGTGCCAGCAGCTCGACTAGCGCACAAGAGACCCAGTACTTC. This translates into CASSSTSAQETQYF.

In its sample, this clone was seen a few times. The chain has TRBV7-2 and TRBJ2-7; D remains unclear. This CDR3 region has 12 residues. Germline V gives CDR1 SGHTA, CDR2 FQGNSA. V lost 4 bases and J 3 bases, leaving 7 bases between the germline ends. The CDR3: CASSSGYYEQYF. Written as DNA, the CDR3 is TGTGCCAGCAGCTCTGGATACTACGAGCAGTACTTC.

The genes are TRBV7-2 and TRBJ2-1, with unresolved D. Looked up from germline, CDR1 is SGHTA and CDR2 is FQGNSA. V gave up 4 bases and J gave up 0 bases, with 13 bases separating them. The CDR3 spans 16 residues. The CDR3 protein is CASSSVVQFSYNEQFF. CDR3 nucleotide sequence: TGTGCCAGCAGCTCCGTAGTCCAGTTCTCCTACAATGAGCAGTTCTTC.

This clone has a handful of counts. The rearrangement joins TRBV7-9 to TRBJ2-4; 9 bases fit TRBD1. CDR3 length equals 16 residues. The V segment lost 5 bases and the J segment 13 bases; nucleotides outside the gene matches: 18. Germline V gives CDR1 SEHNR, CDR2 FQNEAQ (reference sequence). The CDR3 loop reads CASSPRGGQGWRKQYF. The CDR3 bases are TGTGCCAGCAGCCCACGAGGCGGACAGGGGTGGCGGAAACAGTACTTC.

The V call is TRBV21-1, the J call TRBJ2-7; TRBD2, as called in the table, went unchecked against the DNA. TRBV21-1 has pseudogene status. The CDR3 has 19 amino acids. In DNA, the CDR3 is TGTGCCAGCAGCAACAGCCCGAAAAAAACTGCTAGTACTGGATACGAGCAGTACTTC. Its protein is CASSNSPKKTASTGYEQYF.

The table lists this clone with a few counts. The chain couples TRBV5-8 to TRBJ2-3, with 14 bases aligning to TRBD2. The CDR3 is 17 amino acids. The V and J ends lost 4 bases and 5 bases, in that order; junction bases with no gene match: 9. Germline V lookup: CDR1 SGHTS, CDR2 YDEGEE. The CDR3 is CASSDGTSGSRLDTQYF. The CDR3 nucleotides read TGTGCCAGCAGCGACGGGACTAGCGGGAGTAGGTTAGATACGCAGTATTTT.

The table lists this clone with a few counts. The chain joins TRBV5-5 to TRBJ1-4, with D possibly matching TRBD1 (5 bases). The V gene's germline CDR1 is SGHKS and CDR2 YYEKEE (reference sequence). The CDR3 is 15 residues long. V lost 8 bases and J 8 bases, leaving 22 bases between the germline ends. The CDR3 DNA reads TGTGCCAGTTCGAACTTCGGGGACGATCGGGAAAAACTGTTTTTT. Its protein product is CASSNFGDDREKLFF.

This clone appeared a few times. The identical CDR3 is also encoded by other nucleotide sequences in the sample. The chain has TRBV5-6 and TRBJ2-7, with 7 bases that match TRBD1. The ends lost 4 bases at V and 3 bases at J; junction bases unmatched: 7. Germline CDR1 reads SGHDT; CDR2 reads YYEEEE. CDR3 length: 14 amino acids. CDR3: CASSPTGVIYEQYF. CDR3 in DNA: TGTGCCAGCAGCCCCACAGGGGTAATCTACGAGCAGTACTTC.

This clone has a handful of counts. The chain joins TRBV19 to TRBJ1-2; 10 nucleotides match TRBD1. With V trimmed by 4 bases and J by 4 bases, 6 bases remained unmatched. The CDR3 covers 15 residues. Germline CDR1 and CDR2: LNHDA and SQIVND (reference sequence). The CDR3 loop is CASSTRTGGSYGYTF. The CDR3 coding sequence is TGTGCCAGTAGTACCCGGACAGGGGGTAGCTATGGCTACACCTTC.